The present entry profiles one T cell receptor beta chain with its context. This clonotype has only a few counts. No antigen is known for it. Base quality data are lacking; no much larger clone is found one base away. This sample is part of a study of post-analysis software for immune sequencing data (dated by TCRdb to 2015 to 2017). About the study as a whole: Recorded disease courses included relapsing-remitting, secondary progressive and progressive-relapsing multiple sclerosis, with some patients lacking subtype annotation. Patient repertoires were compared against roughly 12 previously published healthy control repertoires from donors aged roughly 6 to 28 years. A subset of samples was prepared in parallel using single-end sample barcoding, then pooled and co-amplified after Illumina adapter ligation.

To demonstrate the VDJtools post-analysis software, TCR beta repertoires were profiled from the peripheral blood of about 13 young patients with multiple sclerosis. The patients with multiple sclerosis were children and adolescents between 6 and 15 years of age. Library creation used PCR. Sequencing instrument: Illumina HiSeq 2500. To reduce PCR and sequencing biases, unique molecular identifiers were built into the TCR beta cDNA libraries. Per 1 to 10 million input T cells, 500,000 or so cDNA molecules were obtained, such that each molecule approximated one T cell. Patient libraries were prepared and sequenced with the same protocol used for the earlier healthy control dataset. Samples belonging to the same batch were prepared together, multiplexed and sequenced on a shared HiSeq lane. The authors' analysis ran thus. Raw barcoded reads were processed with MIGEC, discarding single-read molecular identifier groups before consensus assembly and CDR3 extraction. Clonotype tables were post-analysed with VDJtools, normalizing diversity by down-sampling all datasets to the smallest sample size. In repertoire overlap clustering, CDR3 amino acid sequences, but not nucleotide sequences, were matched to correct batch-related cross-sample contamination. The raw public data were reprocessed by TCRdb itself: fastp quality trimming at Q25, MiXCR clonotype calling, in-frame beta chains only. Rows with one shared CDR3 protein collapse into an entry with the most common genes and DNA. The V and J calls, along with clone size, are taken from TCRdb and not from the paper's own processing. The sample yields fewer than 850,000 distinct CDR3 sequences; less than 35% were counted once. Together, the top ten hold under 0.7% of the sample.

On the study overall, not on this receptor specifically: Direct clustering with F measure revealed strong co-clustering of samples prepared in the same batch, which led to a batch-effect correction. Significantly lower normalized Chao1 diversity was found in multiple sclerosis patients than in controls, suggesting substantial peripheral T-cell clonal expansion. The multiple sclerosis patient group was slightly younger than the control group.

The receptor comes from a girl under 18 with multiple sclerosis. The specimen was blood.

This receptor has the CDR3 CSAGQGAKNIQYF. The nucleotides read TGCAGTGCTGGACAGGGGGCCAAAAACATTCAGTACTTC. The rearrangement combines TRBV20-1 with TRBJ2-4; the junction holds 9 bases that match TRBD1. Unmatched junction bases come to 0, with V trimmed by 5 bases and J by 1 base. Via the germline V gene (reference sequence), CDR1 is DFQATT and CDR2 SNEGSKA. There are 13 amino acids in the CDR3, from cysteine to phenylalanine inclusive. Here the CDR3 DNA is all that survives: 39 bases in frame from base 1.